The clone carrying this T cell receptor beta chain was seen many times. This record belongs to a study of T-cell reconstitution after alpha-beta-depleted transplantation in children. The TCRbeta library was prepared with unique molecular identifiers. MiXCR, run by TCRdb on the PCR reads, gives a single entry per CDR3 protein. The repertoire holds about 610,000 distinct CDR3 sequences, with 10% as singletons. Germline V lookup: CDR1 DFQATT, CDR2 SNEGSKA (reference sequence). This CDR3 comprises 15 residues. J gave up 4 bases and V 1 base, and 3 bases lay outside the gene matches. Sequencing used PBMCs from the stem cell graft donor, obtained from the stem cell graft. This chain connects TRBV20-1 to TRBJ2-3; TRBD2 matches 12 bases. The receptor was isolated from a human donor who donated a stem cell graft to a child with acute myeloid leukemia. CDR3 sequence: CSARGASGRADTQYF. CDR3 in DNA: TGCAGTGCTAGAGGGGCTAGCGGGAGGGCAGATACGCAGTATTTT.